A single sample is the source of the 20 T cell receptor beta chains below, sequenced in a study of blood T cell repertoires in COVID-19. Here immunoSEQ multiplex PCR was the method, and the copy in TCRdb shows in-frame clones only, minus some. Of about 180,000 clones listed, 75% to 90% are singletons. Sequencing used PBMCs or T cells enriched from blood (not recorded which). The receptors shown here come from a man aged 35 to 55 who had recovered from COVID-19.

The rearrangement joins TRBV2 to TRBJ2-5; 11 nucleotides agree with TRBD2. This CDR3 is built from 16 residues. V lost 4 bases and J lost 5; bases outside the gene matches: 9. The germline V gene encodes CDR1 SNHLY and CDR2 FYNNEI. CDR3 residues: CASSVGLAGGGETQYF. CDR3 DNA sequence: TGTGCCAGCAGTGTAGGCCTAGCGGGGGGCGGGGAGACCCAGTACTTC.

The chain links TRBV12-3 or TRBV12-4 to TRBJ1-5, with TRBD1 identical over 10 bases. V lost 7 bases to trimming and J lost 6 bases; unmatched junction nucleotides: 3. The CDR3 sequence is 13 residues long. This CDR3 is CASTWTGGQPQHF. CDR3 nucleotides: TGTGCCAGCACCTGGACAGGGGGTCAGCCCCAGCATTTT.

This chain links TRBV5-1 with TRBJ2-5; TRBD2 might be the D (6 bases). CDR1 is SGHRS and CDR2 is YFSETQ in the germline V gene. V was pared by 3 bases and J by 5 bases, with 14 bases between. CDR3 length: 14 amino acids. The CDR3 protein is CASSWRGSTETQYF. Written as DNA, the CDR3 is TGCGCCAGCAGCTGGAGGGGAAGCACCGAGACCCAGTACTTC.

This clone appeared once. The chain recombines TRBV6-5 with TRBJ2-7; D possibly corresponds to TRBD1 (5 bases). Germline CDR1 reads MNHEY; CDR2 reads SVGAGI. CDR3 size: 15 residues. V was cut by 6 bases and J by 0 bases, with 15 bases left in between. For the CDR3, the DNA is TGTGCCAGCAGCTTAACCGGCCAGGGCTCCTACGAGCAGTACTTC. This gives the protein CASSLTGQGSYEQYF.

The chain joins TRBV27 to TRBJ1-2, with D possibly TRBD1 on 5 matching bases. Trimming took off 3 bases at V and 4 bases at J, with 15 bases between the two ends. The CDR3 loop spans 15 amino acids. Germline CDR1 MNHEY, CDR2 SMNVEV (reference sequence). CDR3 in amino acids: CASSFGAAGGYGYTF. The CDR3 region has the DNA TGTGCCAGCAGTTTTGGGGCAGCCGGGGGCTATGGCTACACCTTC.

V usage is TRBV3-1 (or the pseudogene TRBV3-2) and J usage is TRBJ1-4; 10 nucleotides match TRBD1. Trimming at V came to 1 base and at J to 8 bases, leaving 4 bases not matched to a gene. The CDR3 runs to 15 residues. Germline-derived CDR1 and CDR2 are LGHDT and YNNKEL (reference sequence). CDR3 sequence reads: CASSQARGQGEKLFF. In DNA, the CDR3 is TGTGCCAGCAGCCAAGCTAGGGGACAGGGGGAAAAACTGTTTTTT.

The gene calls are TRBV11-2 and TRBJ1-4, with TRBD1 identical over 7 bases. CDR3 length equals 17 residues. Germline loops: CDR1 SGHAT, CDR2 FQNNGV. V trimming: 1 base; J trimming: 3 bases; junction bases outside the gene matches: 8. Here the CDR3 DNA reads TGTGCCAGCAGCTTAGTCCTCGACAGGGTGTCTAATGAAAAACTGTTTTTT. Translated, it gives CASSLVLDRVSNEKLFF.

CDR3 sequence reads: CASSRQGSSYEQYF. CDR3 coding DNA: TGTGCCAGCAGCCGACAGGGGTCCTCCTACGAGCAGTACTTC. The chain recombines TRBV7-9 with TRBJ2-7; 8 bases map to TRBD1. Germline assignment: CDR1 SEHNR and CDR2 FQNEAQ (reference sequence). V shed 5 bases and J 0 bases; nucleotides not matched to a gene: 3. This CDR3 is 14 amino acids long. Full variable domain (remainder filled in from reference TRBV7-9 and TRBJ2-7): DTGVSQNPRHKITKRGQNVTFRCDPISEHNRLYWYRQTLGQGPEFLTYFQNEAQLEKSRLLSDRFSAERPKGSFSTLEIQRTEQGDSAMYLCASSRQGSSYEQYFGPGTRLTVT.

The chain links TRBV7-8 to TRBJ2-1; possibly TRBD2 for D (7 bases). Deletions cut 8 bases from V and 8 bases from J, with 22 bases between. The CDR3 has 15 amino acids. Germline V CDR1 and CDR2: SGHVS, FQNEAQ. The CDR3: CASGTDGGGAYEQFF. The CDR3 coding sequence is TGTGCCAGCGGGACCGATGGAGGGGGGGCATATGAGCAGTTCTTC.

This clone was detected once. The chain recombines TRBV12-3 or TRBV12-4 with TRBJ1-2; 7 bases map to TRBD1. The trim removed 5 bases at V and 8 bases at J, leaving 5 bases unmatched. The CDR3 runs 12 residues. This chain's CDR3 is CASSPTGHGYTF. The CDR3 nucleotides are TGTGCCAGCAGTCCGACAGGGCACGGCTACACCTTC.

The J gene is TRBJ2-3, the V gene TRBV7-8, with 7 positions matching TRBD2. Trimming at V came to 9 bases and at J to 3 bases, leaving 15 bases not matched to a gene. Germline V gene data show CDR1 as SGHVS and CDR2 as FQNEAQ. There are 16 residues in the CDR3. The CDR3 spells CASKLYPGTTTDTQYF. The CDR3 DNA sequence: TGTGCCAGTAAACTATACCCCGGGACTACAACAGATACGCAGTATTTT.

This clone was seen once. The chain has TRBV7-6 and TRBJ2-3, with TRBD2 matching 7 bases. The CDR3 totals 15 residues. V lost 1 base, J lost 2 bases, and 3 bases stayed unmatched. Per the germline V gene, CDR1 is SGHVS and CDR2 is FNYEAQ. The CDR3 nucleotides read TGTGCCAGCAGCTTAGAAGCGGGGTACACAGATACGCAGTATTTT. This translates into CASSLEAGYTDTQYF.

This chain connects TRBV15 to TRBJ1-5, with TRBD1 identical over 9 bases. The CDR3 is 17 amino acids. Per germline, CDR1 LNHNV and CDR2 YYDKDF (reference sequence). Unmatched junction bases numbered 9, after V lost 2 bases and J lost 4 bases. CDR3 loop: CATSRTQIGTGNQPQHF. The CDR3 nucleotides read TGTGCCACCAGCAGAACCCAAATTGGGACAGGGAATCAGCCCCAGCATTTT. Complete variable domain (other parts from reference TRBV15 and TRBJ1-5): DAMVIQNPRYQVTQFGKPVTLSCSQTLNHNVMYWYQQKSSQAPKLLFHYYDKDFNNEADTPDNFQSRRPNTSFCFLDIRSPGLGDTAMYLCATSRTQIGTGNQPQHFGDGTRLSIL.

The chain employs TRBV2 and TRBJ2-5; tentatively, D is TRBD1 (6 bases). The CDR3 has 13 residues. Trimming cost V 6 bases and J 2 bases, with 10 bases left between them. Looked up from germline, CDR1 is SNHLY and CDR2 is FYNNEI. Here the CDR3 DNA reads TGTGCCAGCAGCGCAGGGGTTCAAGAGACCCAGTACTTC. Protein product: CASSAGVQETQYF.

The chain couples TRBV5-1 to TRBJ2-6, with TRBD2 matching over 7 bases. The trim removed 0 bases at V and 0 bases at J, leaving 6 bases unmatched. Germline CDR1 is SGHRS and CDR2 is YFSETQ. CDR3 size: 18 residues. CDR3 region: CASSLDAGRVSGANVLTF. CDR3 bases: TGCGCCAGCAGCTTGGATGCGGGGAGGGTCTCTGGGGCCAACGTCCTGACTTTC. Full variable domain (missing parts from reference TRBV5-1 and TRBJ2-6): KAGVTQTPRYLIKTRGQQVTLSCSPISGHRSVSWYQQTPGQGLQFLFEYFSETQRNKGNFPGRFSGRQFSNSRSEMNVSTLELGDSALYLCASSLDAGRVSGANVLTFGAGSRLTVL.

The chain combines TRBV30 with TRBJ1-1; D unclear. V was shortened by 8 bases and J by 7 bases, with 14 bases between the two germline ends. The CDR3 contains 11 residues. CDR1 and CDR2 from the germline V gene are GTSNPN and SVGIG (reference sequence). The CDR3 sequence: CALMWGGEAFF. In DNA form, the CDR3 reads TGTGCCCTCATGTGGGGAGGTGAAGCTTTCTTT.

This chain connects TRBV5-4 to TRBJ2-3; possibly TRBD2 for D (5 bases). The germline V and J ends were trimmed by 5 bases and 0 bases, with 13 bases remaining between them. CDR3 size: 15 residues. From germline, CDR1 is SGHNT and CDR2 YYREEE (reference sequence). The CDR3 DNA is TGTGCCAGCAGAGATCAGCGGTCTAGCACAGATACGCAGTATTTT. Protein: CASRDQRSSTDTQYF.

The chain joins TRBV7-8 to TRBJ2-7, with TRBD1 matching over 8 bases. CDR1 is SGHVS, CDR2 FQNEAQ, per germline. J gave up 0 bases and V 3 bases, and 10 bases lay outside the gene matches. The CDR3 spans 17 residues. The CDR3 DNA reads as TGTGCCAGCAGCTTCGAGTGGACAGGGCTATCCTCCTACGAGCAGTACTTC. This codes for CASSFEWTGLSSYEQYF.

The chain carries TRBV6-5 and TRBJ1-2; tentatively, D is TRBD1 (6 bases). V was clipped by 5 bases and J by 10 bases, with 14 bases between them. CDR1 and CDR2 from the germline V gene are MNHEY and SVGAGI. The CDR3 is made up of 12 amino acids. The CDR3 nucleotides are TGTGCCAGCAGTCTTCCGACAGGCCTCTACACCTTC. It is translated as CASSLPTGLYTF.

This clone appeared a few times. This chain joins TRBV5-1 and TRBJ1-1, with 8 bases matching TRBD1. Trimming at V came to 0 bases and at J to 5 bases, leaving 6 bases not matched to a gene. Germline values: CDR1 SGHRS, CDR2 YFSETQ. The CDR3 loop spans 15 amino acids. For the CDR3, the DNA is TGCGCCAGCAGCTTGGTTCCCAGGGGGCTGACTGAAGCTTTCTTT. Translating it yields CASSLVPRGLTEAFF.